These T cell receptor beta chains were read from a single sample in a study of T cell changes during pregnancy in multiple sclerosis. Sequenced by immunoSEQ multiplex PCR; TCRdb stores in-frame clones only, minus some. Altogether approximately 52,000 clones are present, about 90% being singletons, with the ten largest covering around 0.56%. The specimen comprised CD4+ T cells from peripheral blood mononuclear cells, sampled after pregnancy. These receptors originate from a female donor with multiple sclerosis, enrolled in a pregnancy study. CDR3s include the opening cysteine and the closing phenylalanine or tryptophan. The D gene is left open where the match is weak. Only part of the rows carry a size: once, few, many, or a class if the clone is expanded.

D: TRBD1; J: TRBJ1-2; V: TRBV28; size: NA; CDR3: CASSVMSRQGGAPNYGYTF; DNA: TGTGCCAGCAGTGTCATGAGCAGACAGGGAGGTGCTCCTAACTATGGCTACACCTTC
D: TRBD1; J: TRBJ1-6; V: TRBV25-1; size: NA; CDR3: CASSDYLDRDGSPLHF; DNA: TGTGCCAGCAGTGATTATCTCGACAGGGACGGATCACCCCTCCACTTT
D: NA; J: TRBJ2-3; V: TRBV2; size: NA; CDR3: CASSEQGRSSTDTQYF; DNA: TGTGCCAGCAGTGAGCAAGGGAGATCTAGCACAGATACGCAGTATTTT
D: TRBD2; J: TRBJ2-2; V: TRBV5-1; size: NA; CDR3: CASSPGTSGNTGELFF; DNA: TGCGCCAGCAGCCCAGGGACTAGCGGGAACACCGGGGAGCTGTTTTTT
D: NA; J: TRBJ1-5; V: TRBV11-1; size: NA; CDR3: CASSLAKQGVNQPQHF; DNA: TGTGCCAGCAGCTTAGCAAAACAGGGTGTCAATCAGCCCCAGCATTTT
D: TRBD2; J: TRBJ2-1; V: TRBV29-1; size: NA; CDR3: CSVDPTSGTRGYNEQFF; DNA: TGCAGCGTAGACCCTACTAGCGGGACCAGGGGGTACAATGAGCAGTTCTTC
D: NA; J: TRBJ2-7; V: TRBV15; size: NA; CDR3: CATSRGTRDTRSYEQYF; DNA: TGTGCCACCAGCAGAGGAACTCGGGACACCAGATCCTACGAGCAGTACTTC
D: TRBD1; J: TRBJ2-6; V: TRBV5-4; size: once; CDR3: CASSLGFARGNSGANVLTF; DNA: TGTGCCAGCAGTTTGGGATTCGCCAGGGGGAACTCTGGGGCCAACGTCCTGACTTTC
D: NA; J: TRBJ1-2; V: TRBV6-5; size: NA; CDR3: CASSRDWSNYGYTF; DNA: TGTGCCAGCAGCCGGGACTGGAGTAACTATGGCTACACCTTC
D: TRBD1; J: TRBJ2-7; V: TRBV29-1; size: NA; CDR3: CSASTGGAGNEQYF; DNA: TGCAGCGCCTCGACAGGGGGCGCAGGAAACGAGCAGTACTTC
D: NA; J: TRBJ2-4; V: TRBV4-3; size: NA; CDR3: CASSQGLGVGNIQYF; DNA: TGCGCCAGCAGCCAAGGTCTCGGGGTGGGAAACATTCAGTACTTC
D: TRBD1; J: TRBJ1-5; V: TRBV30; size: NA; CDR3: CAWSSGQGANQPQHF; DNA: TGTGCCTGGAGTTCAGGGCAGGGGGCAAATCAGCCCCAGCATTTT
D: TRBD2; J: TRBJ2-3; V: TRBV5-1; size: NA; CDR3: CAKLGLAGRTDTQYF; DNA: TGCGCCAAGTTGGGACTAGCGGGACGCACAGATACGCAGTATTTT
D: TRBD1; J: TRBJ1-2; V: TRBV6-5; size: few; CDR3: CASSPQGQWASYTF; DNA: TGTGCCAGCAGTCCCCAGGGACAGTGGGCAAGCTACACCTTC
D: NA; J: TRBJ1-1; V: TRBV14; size: NA; CDR3: CASSQGVIYREAFF; DNA: TGTGCCAGCAGCCAAGGCGTCATCTACAGGGAAGCTTTCTTT
D: TRBD2; J: TRBJ2-1; V: TRBV7-3; size: NA; CDR3: CASSSSPGLADNEQFF; DNA: TGTGCCAGCAGCTCAAGTCCGGGACTAGCAGATAATGAGCAGTTCTTC
D: TRBD2; J: TRBJ2-5; V: TRBV5-6; size: NA; CDR3: CASSPGLAGYQETQYF; DNA: TGTGCCAGCAGCCCGGGACTAGCGGGGTACCAAGAGACCCAGTACTTC
D: TRBD1; J: TRBJ1-2; V: TRBV27; size: NA; CDR3: CASSSMEGAASIYTF; DNA: TGTGCCAGCAGTTCAATGGAGGGGGCCGCCTCGATCTACACCTTC
D: NA; J: TRBJ1-6; V: TRBV18; size: NA; CDR3: CASSYYGQNNSPLHF; DNA: TGTGCCAGCTCCTATTACGGACAGAATAATTCACCCCTCCACTTT
D: TRBD2; J: TRBJ2-2; V: TRBV5-1; size: NA; CDR3: CASSLTSGSTGELFF; DNA: TGCGCCAGCAGCTTGACTAGCGGGAGCACCGGGGAGCTGTTTTTT
D: NA; J: TRBJ2-7; V: TRBV28; size: NA; CDR3: CASTAEDYEQYF; DNA: TGTGCCAGCACGGCAGAGGACTACGAGCAGTACTTC
D: TRBD2; J: TRBJ2-7; V: TRBV4-3; size: once; CDR3: CASSQGLAAGRTYEQYF; DNA: TGCGCCAGCAGCCAAGGACTAGCGGCGGGTCGAACCTACGAGCAGTACTTC
D: TRBD1; J: TRBJ2-7; V: TRBV7-2; size: NA; CDR3: CASSLWGQGAYEQYF; DNA: TGTGCCAGCAGCTTATGGGGACAGGGGGCCTACGAGCAGTACTTC
D: NA; J: TRBJ1-2; V: TRBV28; size: NA; CDR3: CASSSLGGWVVFDYGYTF; DNA: TGTGCCAGCAGTTCGTTGGGGGGGTGGGTTGTGTTTGACTATGGCTACACCTTC